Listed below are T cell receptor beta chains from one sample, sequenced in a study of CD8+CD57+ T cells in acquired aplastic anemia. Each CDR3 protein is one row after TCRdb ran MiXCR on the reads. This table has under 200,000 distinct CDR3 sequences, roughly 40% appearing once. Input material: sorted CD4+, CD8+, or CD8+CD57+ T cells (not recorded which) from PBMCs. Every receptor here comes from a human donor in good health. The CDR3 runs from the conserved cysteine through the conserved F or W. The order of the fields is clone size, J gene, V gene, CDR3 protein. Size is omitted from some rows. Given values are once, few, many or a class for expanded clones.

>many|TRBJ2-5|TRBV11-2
CASSLFAGNQETQYF
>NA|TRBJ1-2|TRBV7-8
CASTSAGHGYTF
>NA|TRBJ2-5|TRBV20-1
CSAREMGGPQYF
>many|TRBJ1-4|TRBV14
CASSQAVLANANEKLFF
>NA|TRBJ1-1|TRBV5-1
CASSLDNRTWNTEAFF
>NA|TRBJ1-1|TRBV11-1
CASSLVTGAALNTEAFF
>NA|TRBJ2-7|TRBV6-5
CASSSPFGAGEDSEQYF
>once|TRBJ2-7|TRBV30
CAWSKGSYEQHF
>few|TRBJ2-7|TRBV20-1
CSARSQLAGGRGYEQYF
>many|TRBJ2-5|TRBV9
CASSVDRGQGETQYF
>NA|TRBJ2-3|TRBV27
CASTMMTGGLADTQYF
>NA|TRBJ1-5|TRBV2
CASSFQRSNQPQHF
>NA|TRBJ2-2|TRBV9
CASSLGQGTGELFF
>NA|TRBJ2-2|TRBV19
CASSPRLTGGGELFF
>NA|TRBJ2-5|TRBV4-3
CASSFPSGGNPQETQYF
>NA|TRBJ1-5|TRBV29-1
CSVAQGNQPQHF
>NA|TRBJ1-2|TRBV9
CASSQTGTGGADYGYTF
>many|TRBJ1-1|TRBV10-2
CASDGQGGRNTEAFF
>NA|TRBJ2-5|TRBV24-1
CATSRPPQETQYF
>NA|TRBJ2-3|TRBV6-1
CASSGFGGSTDTQYF
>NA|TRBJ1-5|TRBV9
CASSVGIRGNQPQHF
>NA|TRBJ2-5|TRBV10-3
CANNRIEGETQYF
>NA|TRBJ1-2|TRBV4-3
CASSQVGIYGYTF
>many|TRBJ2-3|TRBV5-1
CASSLEGSGRDTQYF
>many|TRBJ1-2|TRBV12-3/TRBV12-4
CASSFQGSGYTF
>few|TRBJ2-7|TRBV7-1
CASSSPGQGAIRAMYEQYF
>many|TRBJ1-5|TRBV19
CASSRGRGDQPQHF
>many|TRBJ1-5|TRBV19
CATRLPASNQPQHF
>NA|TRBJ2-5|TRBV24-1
CATSDSKTGETQYF
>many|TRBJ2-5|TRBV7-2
CASSLQRETQYF
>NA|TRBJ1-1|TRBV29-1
CSVESPRIGAFF
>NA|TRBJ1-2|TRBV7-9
CASSFPGVPYGYTF
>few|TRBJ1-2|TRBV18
CASSTDRTNYGYTF
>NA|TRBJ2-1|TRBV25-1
CASNTPRVLAGQNEQFF
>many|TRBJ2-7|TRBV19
CASSITGQSYEQYF